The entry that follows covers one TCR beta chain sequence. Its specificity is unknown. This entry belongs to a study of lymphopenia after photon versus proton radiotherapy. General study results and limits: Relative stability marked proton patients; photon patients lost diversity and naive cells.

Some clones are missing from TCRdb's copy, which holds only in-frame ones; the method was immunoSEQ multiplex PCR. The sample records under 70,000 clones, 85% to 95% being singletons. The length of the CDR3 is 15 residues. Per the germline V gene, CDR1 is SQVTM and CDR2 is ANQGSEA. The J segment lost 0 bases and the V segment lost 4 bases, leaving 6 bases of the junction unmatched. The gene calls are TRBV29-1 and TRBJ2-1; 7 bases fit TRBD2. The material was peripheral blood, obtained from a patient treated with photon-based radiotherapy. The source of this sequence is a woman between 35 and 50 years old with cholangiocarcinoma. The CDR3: CSVAPGGSSYNEQFF. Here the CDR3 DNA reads TGCAGCGTTGCCCCGGGCGGGAGCTCCTACAATGAGCAGTTCTTC.